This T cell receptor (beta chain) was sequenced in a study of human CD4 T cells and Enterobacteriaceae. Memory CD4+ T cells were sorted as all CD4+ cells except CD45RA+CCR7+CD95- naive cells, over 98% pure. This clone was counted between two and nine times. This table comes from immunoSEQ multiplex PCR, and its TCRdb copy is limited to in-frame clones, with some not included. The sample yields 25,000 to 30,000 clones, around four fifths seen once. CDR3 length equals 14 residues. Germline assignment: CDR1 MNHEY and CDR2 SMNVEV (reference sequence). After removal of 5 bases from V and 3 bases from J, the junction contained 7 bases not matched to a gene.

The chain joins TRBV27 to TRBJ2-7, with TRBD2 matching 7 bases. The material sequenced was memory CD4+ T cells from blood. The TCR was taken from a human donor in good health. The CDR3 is CASSRVGGSYEQYF. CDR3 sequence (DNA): TGTGCCAGCAGTCGTGTGGGAGGGAGCTACGAGCAGTACTTC.